The present T cell receptor beta chain was sequenced within a study of cytomegalovirus exposure and HLA in healthy donors. Findings of the study overall: Using the classifier, cytomegalovirus status was reportedly diagnosed with high specificity and sensitivity. In a later analysis, HLA-associated beta chains showed higher expansion and lower generation probabilities than comparable chains. An assumption of roughly uniform sequencing depth across donors underlay the presence/absence analyses.

V lost 4 bases and J lost 5, with 15 bases in between. The CDR3 spans 14 residues. The germline CDR1 and CDR2 sequences are SGHDT and YYEEEE. Comment on this clone: Its antigen is currently unknown.

The PCR ran on 60 Vbeta and 13 Jbeta primers. The assay was immunoSEQ multiplex PCR, and TCRdb's table has in-frame clones only and misses some. The repertoire consists of roughly 230,000 clones, with over 90% occurring once and the leading ten covering 1.5% to 2%. This sequence originates from a girl between 2 and 10 years old in good health and CMV-seronegative. V and J are TRBV5-6 and TRBJ1-1; a possible D gene is TRBD1 (5 bases). Specimen: PBMCs. The CDR3 DNA sequence: TGTGCCAGCAGCATTCCCCAGGGAAAAACTGAAGCTTTCTTT. Its protein is CASSIPQGKTEAFF.